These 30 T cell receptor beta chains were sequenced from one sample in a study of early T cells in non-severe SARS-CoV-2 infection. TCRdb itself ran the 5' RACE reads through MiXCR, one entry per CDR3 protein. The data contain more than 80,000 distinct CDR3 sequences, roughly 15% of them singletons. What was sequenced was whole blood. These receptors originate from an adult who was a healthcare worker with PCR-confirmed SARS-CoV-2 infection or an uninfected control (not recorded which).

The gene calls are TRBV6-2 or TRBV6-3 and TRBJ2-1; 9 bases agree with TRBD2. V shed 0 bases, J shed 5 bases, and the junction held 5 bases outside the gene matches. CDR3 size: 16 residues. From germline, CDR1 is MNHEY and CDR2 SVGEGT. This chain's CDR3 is CASSYSVVAGDNEQFF. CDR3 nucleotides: TGTGCCAGCAGTTACTCCGTAGTAGCGGGAGACAATGAGCAGTTCTTC.

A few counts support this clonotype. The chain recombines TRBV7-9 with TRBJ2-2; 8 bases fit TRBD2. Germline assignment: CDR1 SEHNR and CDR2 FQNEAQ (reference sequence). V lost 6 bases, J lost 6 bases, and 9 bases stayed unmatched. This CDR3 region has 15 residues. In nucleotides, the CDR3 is TGTGCCAGCAGATATCCTCCGGGACTAGCCGGGGAGCTGTTTTTT. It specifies CASRYPPGLAGELFF.

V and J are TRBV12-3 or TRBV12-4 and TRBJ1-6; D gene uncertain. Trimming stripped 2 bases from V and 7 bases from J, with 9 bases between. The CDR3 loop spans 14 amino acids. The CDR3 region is CASSLMTRNSPLHF. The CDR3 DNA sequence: TGTGCCAGCAGTTTAATGACGAGAAATTCACCCCTCCACTTT.

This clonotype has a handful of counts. DNA of the CDR3: TGTGCCAGCAGCTTAGTGACAGGGGGTCATCAAGATACGCAGTATTTT. This sequence encodes CASSLVTGGHQDTQYF. The gene calls are TRBV7-9 and TRBJ2-3, with 9 bases that match TRBD1. The CDR3 covers 16 residues. Germline CDR1 reads SEHNR; CDR2 reads FQNEAQ (reference sequence). V lost 1 base to trimming and J lost 5 bases; unmatched junction nucleotides: 7.

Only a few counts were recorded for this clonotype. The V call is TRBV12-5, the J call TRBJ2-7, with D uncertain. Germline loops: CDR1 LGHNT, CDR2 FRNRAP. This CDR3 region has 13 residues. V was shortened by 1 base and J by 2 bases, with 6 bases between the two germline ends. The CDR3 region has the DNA TGTGCTAGTGGTTTGGACGGCGCCTACGAGCAGTACTTC. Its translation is CASGLDGAYEQYF.

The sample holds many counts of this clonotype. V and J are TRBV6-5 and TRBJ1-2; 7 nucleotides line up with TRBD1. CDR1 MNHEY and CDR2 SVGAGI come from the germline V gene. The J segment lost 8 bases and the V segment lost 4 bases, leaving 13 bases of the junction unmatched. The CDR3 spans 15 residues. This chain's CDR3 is CASSSRRQGLEGYTF. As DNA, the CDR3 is TGTGCCAGCAGTTCCCGCAGACAGGGCTTGGAGGGCTACACCTTC.

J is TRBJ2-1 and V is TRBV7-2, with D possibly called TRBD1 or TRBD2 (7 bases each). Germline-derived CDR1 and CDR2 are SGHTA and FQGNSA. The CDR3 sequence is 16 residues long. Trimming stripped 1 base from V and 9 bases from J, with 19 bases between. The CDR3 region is CASSLVARTGGSEQFF. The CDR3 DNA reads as TGTGCCAGCAGCTTAGTAGCTAGGACAGGCGGGAGTGAGCAGTTCTTC.

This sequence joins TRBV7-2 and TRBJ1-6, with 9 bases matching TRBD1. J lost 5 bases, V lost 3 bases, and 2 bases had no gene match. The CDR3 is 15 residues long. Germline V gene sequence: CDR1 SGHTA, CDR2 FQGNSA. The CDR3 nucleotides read TGTGCCAGCAGCTTGGGACAGGGTGATAATTCACCCCTCCACTTT. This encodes CASSLGQGDNSPLHF.

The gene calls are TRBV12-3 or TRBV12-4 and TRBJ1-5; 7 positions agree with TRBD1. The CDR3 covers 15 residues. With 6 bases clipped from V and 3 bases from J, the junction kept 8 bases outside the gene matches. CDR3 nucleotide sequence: TGTGCCAGCAGGCCGACAGGGAATACCAATCAGCCCCAGCATTTT. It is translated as CASRPTGNTNQPQHF.

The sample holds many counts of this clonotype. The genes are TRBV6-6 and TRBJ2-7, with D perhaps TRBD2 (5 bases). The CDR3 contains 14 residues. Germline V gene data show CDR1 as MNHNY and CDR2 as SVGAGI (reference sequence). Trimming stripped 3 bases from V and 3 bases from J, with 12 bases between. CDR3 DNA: TGTGCCAGCAGTTATATCGGCCGGGACTACGAGCAGTACTTC. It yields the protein CASSYIGRDYEQYF.

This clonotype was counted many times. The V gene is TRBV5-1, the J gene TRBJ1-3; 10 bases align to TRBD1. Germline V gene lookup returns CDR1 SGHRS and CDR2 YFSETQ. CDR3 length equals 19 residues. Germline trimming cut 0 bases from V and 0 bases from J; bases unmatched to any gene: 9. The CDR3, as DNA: TGCGCCAGCAGCTTGGGGACAGGGGGAAACGTTGGCTCTGGAAACACCATATATTTT. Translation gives CASSLGTGGNVGSGNTIYF. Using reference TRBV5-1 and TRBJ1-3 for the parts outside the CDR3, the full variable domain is KAGVTQTPRYLIKTRGQQVTLSCSPISGHRSVSWYQQTPGQGLQFLFEYFSETQRNKGNFPGRFSGRQFSNSRSEMNVSTLELGDSALYLCASSLGTGGNVGSGNTIYFGEGSWLTVV.

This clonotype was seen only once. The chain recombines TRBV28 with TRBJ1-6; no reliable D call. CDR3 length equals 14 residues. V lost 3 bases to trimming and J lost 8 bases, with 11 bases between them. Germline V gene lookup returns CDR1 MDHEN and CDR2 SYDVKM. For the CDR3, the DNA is TGTGCCAGCAGTTTCGGACGGATCTATTCACCCCTCCACTTT. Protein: CASSFGRIYSPLHF.

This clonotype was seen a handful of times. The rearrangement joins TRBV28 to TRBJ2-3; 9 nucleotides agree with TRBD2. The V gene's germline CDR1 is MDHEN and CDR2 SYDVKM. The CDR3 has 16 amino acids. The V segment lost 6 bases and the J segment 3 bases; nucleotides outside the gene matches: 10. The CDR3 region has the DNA TGTGCCAGCAGCCGACCCGCTGCGGGAGGGACAGATACGCAGTATTTT. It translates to CASSRPAAGGTDTQYF. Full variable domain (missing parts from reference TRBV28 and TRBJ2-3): DVKVTQSSRYLVKRTGEKVFLECVQDMDHENMFWYRQDPGLGLRLIYFSYDVKMKEKGDIPEGYSVSREKKERFSLILESASTNQTSMYLCASSRPAAGGTDTQYFGPGTRLTVL.

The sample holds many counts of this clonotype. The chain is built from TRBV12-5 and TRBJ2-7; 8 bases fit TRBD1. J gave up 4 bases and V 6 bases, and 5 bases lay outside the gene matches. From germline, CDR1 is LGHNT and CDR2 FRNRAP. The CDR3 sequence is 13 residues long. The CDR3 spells CASGQDRGYEQYF. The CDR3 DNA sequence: TGTGCTAGTGGCCAAGACAGGGGATACGAGCAGTACTTC.

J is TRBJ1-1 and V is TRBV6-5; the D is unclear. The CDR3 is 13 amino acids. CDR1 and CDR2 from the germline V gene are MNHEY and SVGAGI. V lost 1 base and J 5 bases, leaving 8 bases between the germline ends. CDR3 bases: TGTGCCAGCAGTTACTTAGGAGGGACTGAAGCTTTCTTT. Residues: CASSYLGGTEAFF.

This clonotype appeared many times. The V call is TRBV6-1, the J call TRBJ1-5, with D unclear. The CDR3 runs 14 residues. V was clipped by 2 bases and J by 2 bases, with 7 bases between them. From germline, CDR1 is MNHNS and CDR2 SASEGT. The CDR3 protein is CASSEWQGNQPQHF. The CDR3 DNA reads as TGTGCCAGCAGTGAATGGCAGGGCAATCAGCCCCAGCATTTT.

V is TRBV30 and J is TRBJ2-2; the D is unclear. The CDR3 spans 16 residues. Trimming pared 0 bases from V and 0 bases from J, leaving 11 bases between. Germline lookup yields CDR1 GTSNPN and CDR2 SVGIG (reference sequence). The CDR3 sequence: CAWSVLPASNTGELFF. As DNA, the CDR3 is TGTGCCTGGAGTGTACTTCCAGCTTCGAACACCGGGGAGCTGTTTTTT.

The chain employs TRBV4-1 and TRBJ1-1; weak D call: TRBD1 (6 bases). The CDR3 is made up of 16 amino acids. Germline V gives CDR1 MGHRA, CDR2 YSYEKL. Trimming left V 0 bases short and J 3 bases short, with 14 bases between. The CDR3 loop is CASSQDRAGAYTEAFF. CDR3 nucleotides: TGCGCCAGCAGCCAAGATCGGGCAGGGGCTTACACTGAAGCTTTCTTT.

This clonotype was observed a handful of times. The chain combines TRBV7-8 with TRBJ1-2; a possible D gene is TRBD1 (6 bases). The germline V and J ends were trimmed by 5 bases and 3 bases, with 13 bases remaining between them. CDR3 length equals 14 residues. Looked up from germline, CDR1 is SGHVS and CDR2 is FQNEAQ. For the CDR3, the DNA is TGTGCCAGCAGCCCCACTCGACAGGACTATGGCTACACCTTC. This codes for CASSPTRQDYGYTF.

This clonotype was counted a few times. This CDR3 is CASSDLYGLAGVGETQYF. The DNA for the CDR3 is TGTGCCAGCAGTGACCTCTACGGCCTAGCGGGAGTTGGGGAGACCCAGTACTTC. This chain uses TRBV2 with TRBJ2-5, with 10 nucleotides matching TRBD2. The CDR3 is made up of 18 amino acids. Looked up from germline, CDR1 is SNHLY and CDR2 is FYNNEI. Unmatched junction bases numbered 15, after V lost 3 bases and J lost 5 bases.

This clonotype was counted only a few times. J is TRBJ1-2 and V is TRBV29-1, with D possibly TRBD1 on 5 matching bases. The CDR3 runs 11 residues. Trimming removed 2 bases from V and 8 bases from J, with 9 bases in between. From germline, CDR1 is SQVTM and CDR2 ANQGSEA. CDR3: CSVEKGYGYTF. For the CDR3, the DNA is TGCAGCGTTGAAAAGGGGTACGGCTACACCTTC.

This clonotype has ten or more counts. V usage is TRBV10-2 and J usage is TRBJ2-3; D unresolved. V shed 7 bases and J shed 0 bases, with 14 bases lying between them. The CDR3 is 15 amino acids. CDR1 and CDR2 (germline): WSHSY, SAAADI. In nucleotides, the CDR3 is TGCGCCAGCACCGCCTCGGGCAGAAGCACAGATACGCAGTATTTT. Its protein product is CASTASGRSTDTQYF.

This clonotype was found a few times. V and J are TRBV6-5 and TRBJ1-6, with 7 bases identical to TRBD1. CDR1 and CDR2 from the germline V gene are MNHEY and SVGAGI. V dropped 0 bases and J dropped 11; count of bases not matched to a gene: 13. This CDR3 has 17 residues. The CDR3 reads CASSYSGGQAQGTPLHF. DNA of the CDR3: TGTGCCAGCAGTTACTCAGGGGGCCAGGCCCAGGGGACACCCCTCCACTTT.

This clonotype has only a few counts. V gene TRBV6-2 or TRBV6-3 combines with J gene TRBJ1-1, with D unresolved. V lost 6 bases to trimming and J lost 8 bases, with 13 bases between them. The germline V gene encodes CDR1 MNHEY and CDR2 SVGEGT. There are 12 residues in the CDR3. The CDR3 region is CASRGDGREAFF. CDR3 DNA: TGTGCCAGCAGGGGAGACGGCCGGGAAGCTTTCTTT.

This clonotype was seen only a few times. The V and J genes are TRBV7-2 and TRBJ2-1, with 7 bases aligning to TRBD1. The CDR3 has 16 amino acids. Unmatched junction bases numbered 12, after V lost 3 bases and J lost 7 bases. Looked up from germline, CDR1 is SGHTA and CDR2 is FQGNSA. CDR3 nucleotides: TGTGCCAGCAGCTTCCAAAGGACAGGCGGATCAAATGAGCAGTTCTTC. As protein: CASSFQRTGGSNEQFF.

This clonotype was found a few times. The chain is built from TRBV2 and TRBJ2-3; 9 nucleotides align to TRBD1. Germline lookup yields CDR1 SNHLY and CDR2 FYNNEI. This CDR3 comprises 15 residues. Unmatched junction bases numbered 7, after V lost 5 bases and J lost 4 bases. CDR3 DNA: TGTGCCAGCAGTTCGGGACAGGGATCCGCAGATACGCAGTATTTT. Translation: CASSSGQGSADTQYF.

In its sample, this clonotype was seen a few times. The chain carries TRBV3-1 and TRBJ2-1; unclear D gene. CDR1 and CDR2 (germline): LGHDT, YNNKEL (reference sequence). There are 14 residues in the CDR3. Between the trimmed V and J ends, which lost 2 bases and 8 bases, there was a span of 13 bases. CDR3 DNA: TGTGCCAGCAGCCAACGCCGAGTTCTCCATGAGCAGTTCTTC. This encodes CASSQRRVLHEQFF.

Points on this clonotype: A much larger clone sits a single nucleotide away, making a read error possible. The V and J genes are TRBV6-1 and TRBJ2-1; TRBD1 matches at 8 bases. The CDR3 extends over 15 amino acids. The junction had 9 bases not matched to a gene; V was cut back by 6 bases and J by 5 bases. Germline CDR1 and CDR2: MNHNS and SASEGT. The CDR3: CASRARTGNNNEQFF. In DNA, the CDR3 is TGTGCCAGCAGAGCCCGGACAGGGAACAACAATGAGCAGTTCTTC.

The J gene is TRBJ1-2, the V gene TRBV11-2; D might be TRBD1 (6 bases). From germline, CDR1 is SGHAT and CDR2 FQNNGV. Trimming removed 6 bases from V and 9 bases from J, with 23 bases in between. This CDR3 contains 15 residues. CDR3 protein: CASRTTVGGPQSYTF. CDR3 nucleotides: TGTGCCAGCAGGACAACCGTAGGGGGACCCCAAAGCTACACCTTC.

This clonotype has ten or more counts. CDR3 nucleotides: TGTGCCAGCAGTGAATGGACTAGCGGGCCCAATGAGCAGTTCTTC. Protein: CASSEWTSGPNEQFF. The chain is built from TRBV6-1 and TRBJ2-1; 11 positions agree with TRBD2. This CDR3 region has 15 residues. Germline V CDR1 and CDR2: MNHNS, SASEGT. V shed 2 bases, J shed 6 bases, and the junction held 3 bases outside the gene matches.